This TCR beta chain was sequenced during a study of metastatic and nonmetastatic thyroid tumors. The wider study: Repertoires from blood and tumor or nodule tissue of malignant and benign thyroid patients were compared. Study results and caveats: According to reports, the diversity of TCR beta was significantly higher in malignant thyroid tumors than in benign nodules, and this held in both blood and tumor samples.

The germline CDR1 and CDR2 sequences are GTSNPN and SVGIG (reference sequence). V dropped 2 bases and J dropped 0 bases, with 5 bases sitting between them. The CDR3 is made up of 14 amino acids. There were no patients who had received any treatment before thyroid surgery. About this clone: Its antigen is not known.

In the authors' methods: In papillary thyroid cancer, a distant-metastasis classifier was built using CDR3 differences across clinicopathological groups. With MiXCR, TCRdb reprocessed the PCR reads. TCRdb assigned the V and J calls; the authors' analysis was not used. Of nearly 25,000 clones in the sample, about an eighth were seen once. The receptor's source is a female donor with papillary thyroid cancer or a benign thyroid nodule (not recorded which). Some clones in this sample may be carry-over from other donors' samples. Sequenced sample: blood. The gene calls are TRBV30 and TRBJ2-6, with a tentative D call TRBD2 (5 bases). The CDR3 DNA reads as TGTGCCTGGAGTCGGGACTCTGGGGCCAACGTCCTGACTTTC. It codes for CAWSRDSGANVLTF.